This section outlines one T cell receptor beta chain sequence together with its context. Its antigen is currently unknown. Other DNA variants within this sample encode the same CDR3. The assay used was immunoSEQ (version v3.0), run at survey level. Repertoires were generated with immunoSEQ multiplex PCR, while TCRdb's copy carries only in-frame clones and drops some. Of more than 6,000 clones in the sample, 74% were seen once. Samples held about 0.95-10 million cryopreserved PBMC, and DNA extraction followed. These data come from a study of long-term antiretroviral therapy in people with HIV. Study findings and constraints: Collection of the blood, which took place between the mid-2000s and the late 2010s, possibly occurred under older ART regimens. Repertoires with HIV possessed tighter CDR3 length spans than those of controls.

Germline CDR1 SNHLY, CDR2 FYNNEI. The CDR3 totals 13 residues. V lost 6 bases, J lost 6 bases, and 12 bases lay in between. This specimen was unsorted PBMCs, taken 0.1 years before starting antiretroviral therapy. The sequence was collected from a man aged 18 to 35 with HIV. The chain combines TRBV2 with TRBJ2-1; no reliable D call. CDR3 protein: CASRTRGPNEQFF. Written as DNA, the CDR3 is TGTGCCAGCAGAACTCGAGGTCCCAATGAGCAGTTCTTC. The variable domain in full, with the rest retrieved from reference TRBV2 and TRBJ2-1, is EPEVTQTPSHQVTQMGQEVILRCVPISNHLYFYWYRQILGQKVEFLVSFYNNEISEKSEIFDDQFSVERPDGSNFTLKIRSTKLEDSAMYFCASRTRGPNEQFFGPGTRLTVL.